What follows are 26 T cell receptor beta chains derived from one specimen sequenced in a study of T cell clonality in common variable immunodeficiency. Study-wide findings and caveats: In common variable immunodeficiency, TCR beta chains reportedly carried fewer deletions and N-nucleotide insertions.

Method: immunoSEQ multiplex PCR; TCRdb's copy keeps in-frame clones and lacks some. In total the sample includes roughly 17,000 clones, none of them seen once. These receptors have no known antigen. Sequencing input: peripheral blood mononuclear cells. These TCRs come from a human donor with common variable immunodeficiency.

The sample holds many counts of this clone. One end of the junction fails to match germline, which may point to a read error. CDR3 sequence reads: CASSQDRGYEQYF. The covered CDR3 bases are TGCGCCAGCAGCCAAGATCGAGGCTACGAG. The chain has TRBV4-2 and TRBJ2-7, with unresolved D. The read is 3 residues too short to cover the CDR3 end, so that end is filled in from the germline J gene. CDR3 length: 13 amino acids. Germline loops: CDR1 LGHNA, CDR2 YNFKEQ.

In the case of this clone: The read is 3 residues too short to cover the CDR3 end, so that end is filled in from the germline J gene. The chain couples TRBV30 to TRBJ2-1, with 11 bases matching TRBD2. CDR1 GTSNPN and CDR2 SVGIG come from the germline V gene (reference sequence). V lost 3 bases and J lost 8; bases outside the gene matches: 9. This CDR3 has 15 amino acids. CDR3 bases read: TGTGCCTGGAGGGATCTAGCGGGGGGCGTGTATGAG. This encodes CAWRDLAGGVYE. The complete CDR3 reads CAWRDLAGGVYEQFF. The entire variable domain, with the rest obtained from reference TRBV30 and TRBJ2-1, is as follows: SQTIHQWPATLVQPVGSPLSLECTVEGTSNPNLYWYRQAAGRGLQLLFYSVGIGQISSEVPQNLSASRPQDRQFILSSKKLLLSDSGFYLCAWRDLAGGVYEQFFGPGTRLTVL.

Judged by abundance, this clone is medium-sized. The read finishes 3 residues shy of the CDR3 end, and the germline J gene is used to complete it. The chain couples TRBV29-1 to TRBJ2-5; TRBD2 matches at 8 bases. V was pared by 6 bases and J by 5 bases, with 14 bases of the junction left unmatched. CDR1 SQVTM and CDR2 ANQGSEA come from the germline V gene. CDR3 length: 15 residues. The CDR3 DNA, read in part, is TGCAGCGTGGCCCTCCGGGGGGGCGCTAAGGAGACC. This gives the protein CSVALRGGAKET. The complete CDR3 reads CSVALRGGAKETQYF.

This clone was observed a handful of times. The DNA ends 3 residues before the CDR3 does, and the rest of the CDR3 is filled in from the germline J gene. This chain joins TRBV18 and TRBJ2-1; TRBD1 matches 9 bases. The ends lost 2 bases at V and 6 bases at J; junction bases unmatched: 8. CDR3 size: 16 residues. Germline CDR1 is KGHSH and CDR2 is LQKENI. The sequenced CDR3 bases are TGTGCCAGCTCACCATGGACAGGGGTCAGCGGCAATGAG. Encoded protein: CASSPWTGVSGNE. The entire CDR3 protein is CASSPWTGVSGNEQFF.

The sample holds a few counts of this clone. Coverage ceases 3 residues before the CDR3 finishes, and the germline J gene fills in the end. The chain employs TRBV30 and TRBJ1-1; 7 bases are shared with TRBD1. The V and J ends lost 3 bases and 1 base, in that order; junction bases with no gene match: 2. CDR1 GTSNPN and CDR2 SVGIG come from the germline V gene (reference sequence). The CDR3 sequence is 13 residues long. CDR3 protein: CAWSGQANTEAFF. The covered CDR3 bases are TGTGCCTGGAGCGGACAGGCGAACACTGAA.

In the case of this clone: The read ends 3 residues shy of where the CDR3 ends; the end is completed using the germline J gene. This chain connects TRBV7-9 to TRBJ2-2, with D perhaps matching TRBD1 (5 bases). The CDR3 sequence is 15 residues long. Per the germline V gene, CDR1 is SEHNR and CDR2 is FQNEAQ (reference sequence). The V end was cut by 0 bases, the J end by 5 bases, with 10 bases between. CDR3 sequence: CASSLAAGRTGELFF. The CDR3 bases that were read are TGTGCCAGCAGCTTAGCGGCAGGGCGAACCGGGGAG.

As concerns this clone: The observed sequence ends 3 residues before the CDR3 terminus, with the missing tail filled in from the germline J gene. V gene TRBV7-2 combines with J gene TRBJ1-1; D possibly corresponds to TRBD1 (6 bases). The V end was cut by 2 bases, the J end by 4 bases, with 11 bases between. The CDR3 is 14 amino acids. CDR1 is SGHTA and CDR2 is FQGNSA in the germline V gene. Partial CDR3 DNA: TGTGCCAGCAGCTTATGGGGGCAGGGCACTGAA. Protein sequence: CASSLWGQGTE. The full-length CDR3 reads as CASSLWGQGTEAFF.

For this clone: The read terminates 3 residues before the CDR3 end, so the remaining end is supplied by the germline J gene. Other DNA sequences in this specimen translate into the identical CDR3. This chain uses TRBV18 with TRBJ1-2; D might be TRBD1 (5 bases). The CDR3 is made up of 14 amino acids. Germline values: CDR1 KGHSH, CDR2 LQKENI. Trimming removed 2 bases from V and 2 bases from J, with 9 bases in between. The DNA read from the CDR3 is TGTGCCAGCTCACCAGGGCAGGGAAACTATGGC. Its translation is CASSPGQGNYG. In full, the CDR3 is CASSPGQGNYGYTF.

This clone came up a few times. The read comes to an end 3 residues before the CDR3 does, leaving the germline J gene to fill in the end. V is TRBV2 and J is TRBJ1-1, with TRBD1 matching 9 bases. CDR3 size: 14 residues. V lost 4 bases and J lost 7; bases outside the gene matches: 7. The germline V gene has CDR1 SNHLY and CDR2 FYNNEI. CDR3 residues: CASSGQGGGYEAFF. The DNA read from the CDR3 is TGTGCCAGCAGTGGACAGGGGGGTGGGTATGAA.

A note on this clone: The sequence runs out 3 residues before the end of the CDR3; the remainder is reconstructed from the germline J gene. The gene calls are TRBV2 and TRBJ2-3, with TRBD2 matching over 9 bases. Trimming cost V 5 bases and J 0 bases; bases outside gene matches: 3. CDR3 length: 15 amino acids. The germline V gene has CDR1 SNHLY and CDR2 FYNNEI. CDR3 in amino acids: CASSLLAGSTDTQYF. CDR3 bases read: TGTGCCAGCAGTCTGCTAGCGGGGAGCACAGATACG.

On this clone itself: The CDR3 end falls 3 residues outside the read, so it is completed with the germline J gene. This chain connects TRBV29-1 to TRBJ2-1; 12 nucleotides match TRBD2. This CDR3 contains 16 residues. Germline V gene lookup returns CDR1 SQVTM and CDR2 ANQGSEA. Germline trimming cut 6 bases from V and 7 bases from J; bases unmatched to any gene: 13. The CDR3 here is CSVGPRLAGGQNEQFF. The CDR3 DNA, read in part, is TGCAGCGTGGGCCCCCGTCTAGCGGGGGGGCAAAATGAG.

This clone was seen more than once but under ten times. The read comes to an end 3 residues before the CDR3 does, leaving the germline J gene to fill in the end. The chain is built from TRBV11-1 and TRBJ1-1; no firm D call. The CDR3 has 14 amino acids. Per germline, CDR1 SGHAT and CDR2 FQDESV (reference sequence). The CDR3 is CASSLEGFAREAFF. Incomplete CDR3 DNA: TGTGCCAGCAGCTTAGAAGGATTCGCTAGGGAA. The variable domain in full, completed from reference TRBV11-1 and TRBJ1-1, reads EAEVAQSPRYKITEKSQAVAFWCDPISGHATLYWYRQILGQGPELLVQFQDESVVDDSQLPKDRFSAERLKGVDSTLKIQPAELGDSAMYLCASSLEGFAREAFFGQGTRLTVV.

This clone was seen a few times. The read halts 3 residues ahead of the CDR3 end, with the missing end drawn from the germline J gene. This chain joins TRBV18 and TRBJ1-2; the D gene is possibly TRBD1 (5 bases). V lost 0 bases and J 4 bases, leaving 12 bases between the germline ends. The germline gives CDR1 KGHSH, CDR2 LQKENI. This CDR3 contains 15 residues. The CDR3: CASSPPSRESYGYTF. The CDR3 DNA, read in part, is TGTGCCAGCTCACCACCCAGCAGGGAGAGCTATGGC.

Only a few counts were recorded for this clone. Read coverage stops 3 residues before the CDR3 terminus; the germline J gene supplies the remainder. The rearrangement joins TRBV11-2 to TRBJ1-2, with 7 bases aligning to TRBD1. The CDR3 is 13 amino acids. Germline V CDR1 and CDR2: SGHAT, FQNNGV. With 4 bases clipped from V and 7 bases from J, the junction kept 6 bases outside the gene matches. The sequenced CDR3 bases are TGTGCCAGCAGCTCCCCCCCAGGGGGTGGC. This gives the protein CASSSPPGGG. The full CDR3 reads CASSSPPGGGYTF.

This clone has more than one count but fewer than ten. The CDR3 sequence is CASSPGQGALEQFF. CDR3 DNA (partial): TGTGCCAGCTCACCTGGACAGGGGGCCCTTGAG. The chain employs TRBV18 and TRBJ2-1; 11 bases line up with TRBD1. Read data end 3 residues before the CDR3 end; the end is taken from the germline J gene. CDR3 length: 14 residues. Germline V gene data show CDR1 as KGHSH and CDR2 as LQKENI. With 3 bases clipped from V and 9 bases from J, the junction kept 4 bases outside the gene matches. Using reference TRBV18 and TRBJ2-1 for the parts outside the CDR3, the full variable domain is NAGVMQNPRHLVRRRGQEARLRCSPMKGHSHVYWYRQLPEEGLKFMVYLQKENIIDESGMPKERFSAEFPKEGPSILRIQQVVRGDSAAYFCASSPGQGALEQFFGPGTRLTVL.

Comments on this clone: The CDR3 goes on 3 residues after the read ends, and that part is filled in from the germline J gene. This rearrangement joins TRBV19 to TRBJ2-2; 7 nucleotides agree with TRBD1. The junction had 8 bases not matched to a gene; V was cut back by 6 bases and J by 1 base. The germline gives CDR1 LNHDA, CDR2 SQIVND (reference sequence). The CDR3 contains 16 residues. The CDR3: CASSLKGTVNTGELFF. CDR3 DNA (partial): TGTGCCAGTAGCCTTAAGGGGACAGTGAACACCGGGGAG. Full variable domain (missing parts from reference TRBV19 and TRBJ2-2): DGGITQSPKYLFRKEGQNVTLSCEQNLNHDAMYWYRQDPGQGLRLIYYSQIVNDFQKGDIAEGYSVSREKKESFPLTVTSAQKNPTAFYLCASSLKGTVNTGELFFGEGSRLTVL.

Comment on this clone: Coverage ceases 3 residues before the CDR3 finishes, and the germline J gene fills in the end. The chain carries TRBV2 and TRBJ2-3; 9 bases align to TRBD1. The CDR3 length is 17 residues. Germline V CDR1 and CDR2: SNHLY, FYNNEI. The trim removed 7 bases at V and 2 bases at J, leaving 13 bases unmatched. CDR3 loop: CASKTGGSRSFTDTQYF. Partial CDR3 DNA: TGTGCCAGCAAAACAGGGGGCTCCCGCTCCTTCACAGATACG.

This clone appeared many times. The CDR3 goes on 3 residues after the read ends, and that part is filled in from the germline J gene. The gene calls are TRBV5-1 and TRBJ2-3, with TRBD1 matching over 7 bases. The CDR3 loop spans 15 amino acids. The trim removed 2 bases at V and 2 bases at J, leaving 5 bases unmatched. Germline V gene sequence: CDR1 SGHRS, CDR2 YFSETQ. CDR3 DNA, as far as it was read: TGCGCCAGCAGCTTAGACAGGGCGGCCACAGATACG. It is translated as CASSLDRAATDT. The full-length CDR3 reads as CASSLDRAATDTQYF.

This clone was seen only a few times. Read data end 3 residues before the CDR3 end; the end is taken from the germline J gene. The J gene is TRBJ2-7, the V gene TRBV7-9; D is perhaps TRBD1 (5 bases). This CDR3 is 14 amino acids long. Germline V gene sequence: CDR1 SEHNR, CDR2 FQNEAQ (reference sequence). V lost 0 bases and J 3 bases, leaving 9 bases between the germline ends. CDR3 amino acids: CASSLAGVSYEQYF. Partial CDR3 DNA: TGTGCCAGCAGCTTAGCAGGGGTGAGCTACGAG. The full variable domain, in which reference TRBV7-9 and TRBJ2-7 provide the parts outside the CDR3, is DTGVSQNPRHKITKRGQNVTFRCDPISEHNRLYWYRQTLGQGPEFLTYFQNEAQLEKSRLLSDRFSAERPKGSFSTLEIQRTEQGDSAMYLCASSLAGVSYEQYFGPGTRLTVT.

For this clone: The sequence runs out 3 residues before the end of the CDR3; the remainder is reconstructed from the germline J gene. The V and J genes are TRBV7-6 and TRBJ2-3, with 9 bases that match TRBD2. CDR3 length equals 16 residues. Germline lookup yields CDR1 SGHVS and CDR2 FNYEAQ. Trimming took 1 base from V and 4 from J; bases not matched to a gene: 6. Partial CDR3 DNA: TGTGCCAGCAGCTTAGAGGGCGGGGGGGCGGCAGATACG. This codes for CASSLEGGGAADT. The entire CDR3 reads CASSLEGGGAADTQYF.

This clone appeared a few times. The CDR3 bases that were read are TGTGCCAGCAGCTTAGGAAGGGCGAACACTGAA. Its protein product is CASSLGRANTE. The CDR3 as a whole reads CASSLGRANTEAFF. V usage is TRBV7-9 and J usage is TRBJ1-1; D gene ambiguous. The CDR3 end lies 3 residues beyond the end of the read and is filled in from the germline J gene. Trimming stripped 1 base from V and 1 base from J, with 7 bases between. In germline, CDR1 is SEHNR, CDR2 FQNEAQ (reference sequence). The CDR3 spans 14 residues.

Remarks on this clone: The CDR3 extends 3 residues past the end of the read, so its final part is completed from the germline J gene. The chain uses TRBV18 and TRBJ2-1; 11 bases map to TRBD2. Germline V gene lookup returns CDR1 KGHSH and CDR2 LQKENI. The CDR3 covers 15 residues. The V segment lost 2 bases and the J segment 4 bases; nucleotides outside the gene matches: 1. The CDR3 loop is CASSPSSGGYNEQFF. The sequenced CDR3 bases are TGTGCCAGCTCACCATCTAGCGGGGGGTACAATGAG.

This clone has more than one count but fewer than ten. The read gets to within 3 residues of the CDR3 end, and the germline J gene fills in the rest. The rearrangement uses TRBV7-8 and TRBJ2-5, with TRBD1 matching 8 bases. With V trimmed by 0 bases and J by 5 bases, 8 bases remained unmatched. The length of the CDR3 is 16 residues. Per the germline V gene, CDR1 is SGHVS and CDR2 is FQNEAQ. CDR3 DNA, as far as it was read: TGTGCCAGCAGCTTAGCGTCCCACAGGGGGAAGGAGACC. It specifies CASSLASHRGKET. The whole CDR3 sequence is CASSLASHRGKETQYF.

There are a few counts of this clone. The read ends 3 residues early relative to the CDR3; the germline J gene fills the gap. The chain uses TRBV19 and TRBJ2-5, with a tentative D call TRBD1 (5 bases). Germline V lookup: CDR1 LNHDA, CDR2 SQIVND (reference sequence). The CDR3 has 13 amino acids. With 3 bases removed from V and 4 bases from J, the gap between germline ends came to 9 bases. Incomplete CDR3 DNA: TGTGCCAGTAGTATCAGCAGGGTAGAGACC. Residues: CASSISRVET. The full CDR3 sequence reads CASSISRVETQYF. Full variable domain (missing parts from reference TRBV19 and TRBJ2-5): DGGITQSPKYLFRKEGQNVTLSCEQNLNHDAMYWYRQDPGQGLRLIYYSQIVNDFQKGDIAEGYSVSREKKESFPLTVTSAQKNPTAFYLCASSISRVETQYFGPGTRLLVL.

A word on this clone: The CDR3 end lies 3 residues beyond the end of the read and is filled in from the germline J gene. The rearrangement links TRBV19 to TRBJ2-7, with 9 nucleotides matching TRBD1. V lost 6 bases and J lost 0; bases outside the gene matches: 6. Germline V gene data show CDR1 as LNHDA and CDR2 as SQIVND (reference sequence). CDR3 length: 15 residues. The CDR3 sequence is CASRPTGGSSYEQYF. The CDR3 bases that were read are TGTGCCAGTAGGCCTACAGGGGGCAGCTCCTACGAG.

The table lists this clone with many counts. The DNA read from the CDR3 is TGCAGCGCCAGGACAGGGGGGAACTATGGC. Protein sequence: CSARTGGNYG. The full-length CDR3 reads as CSARTGGNYGYTF. The genes are TRBV29-1 and TRBJ1-2; 10 bases are a match to TRBD1. The sequence runs out 3 residues before the end of the CDR3; the remainder is reconstructed from the germline J gene. The CDR3 contains 13 residues. V was pared by 7 bases and J by 2 bases, with 4 bases of the junction left unmatched. Germline CDR1 is SQVTM and CDR2 is ANQGSEA.